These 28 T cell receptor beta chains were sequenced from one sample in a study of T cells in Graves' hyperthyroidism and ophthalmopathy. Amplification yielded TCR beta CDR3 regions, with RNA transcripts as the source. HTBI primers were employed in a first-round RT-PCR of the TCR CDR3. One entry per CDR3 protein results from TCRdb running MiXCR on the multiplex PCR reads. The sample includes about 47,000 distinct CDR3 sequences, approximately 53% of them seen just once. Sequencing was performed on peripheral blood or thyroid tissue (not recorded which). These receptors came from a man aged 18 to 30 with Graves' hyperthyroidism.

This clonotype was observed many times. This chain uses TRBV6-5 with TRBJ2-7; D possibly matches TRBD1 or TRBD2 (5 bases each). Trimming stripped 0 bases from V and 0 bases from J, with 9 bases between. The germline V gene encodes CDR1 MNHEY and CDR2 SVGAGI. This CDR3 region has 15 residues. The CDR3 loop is CASSYSRDVSYEQYF. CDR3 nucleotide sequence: TGTGCCAGCAGTTACTCCCGGGACGTCTCCTACGAGCAGTACTTC.

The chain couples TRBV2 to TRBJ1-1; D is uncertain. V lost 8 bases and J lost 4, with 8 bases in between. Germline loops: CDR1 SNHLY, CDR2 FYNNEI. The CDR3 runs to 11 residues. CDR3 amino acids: CASRLPTEAFF. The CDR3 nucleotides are TGTGCCAGCCGCCTGCCCACTGAAGCTTTCTTT.

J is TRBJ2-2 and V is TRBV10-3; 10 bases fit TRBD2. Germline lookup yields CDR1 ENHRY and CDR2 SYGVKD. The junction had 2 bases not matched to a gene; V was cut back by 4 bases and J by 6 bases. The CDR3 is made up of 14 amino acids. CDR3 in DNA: TGTGCCATCAGTGCAGCGGGAGGGCCCGGGGAGCTGTTTTTT. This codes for CAISAAGGPGELFF.

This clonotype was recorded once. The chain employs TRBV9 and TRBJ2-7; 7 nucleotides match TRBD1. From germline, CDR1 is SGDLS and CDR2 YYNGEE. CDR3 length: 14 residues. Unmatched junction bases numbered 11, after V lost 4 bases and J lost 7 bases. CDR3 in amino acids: CASSPQTTGIEQYF. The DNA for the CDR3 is TGTGCCAGCAGCCCACAGACGACAGGGATAGAGCAGTACTTC.

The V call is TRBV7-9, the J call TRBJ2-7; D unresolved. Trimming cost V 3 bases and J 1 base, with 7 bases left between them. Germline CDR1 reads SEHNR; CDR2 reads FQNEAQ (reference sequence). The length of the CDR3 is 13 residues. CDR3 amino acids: CASSLRQSYEQYF. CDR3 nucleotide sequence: TGTGCCAGCAGCTTGCGTCAATCCTACGAGCAGTACTTC.

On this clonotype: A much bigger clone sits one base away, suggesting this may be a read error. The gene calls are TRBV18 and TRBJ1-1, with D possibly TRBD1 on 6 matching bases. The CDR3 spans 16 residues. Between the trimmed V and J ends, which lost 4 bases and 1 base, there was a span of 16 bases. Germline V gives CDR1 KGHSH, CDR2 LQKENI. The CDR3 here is CASSQRSGGSNTEAFF. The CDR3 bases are TGTGCCAGCTCACAAAGAAGTGGGGGCTCGAACACTGAAGCTTTCTTT. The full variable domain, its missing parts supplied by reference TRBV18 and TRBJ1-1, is NAGVMQNPRHLVRRRGQEARLRCSPMKGHSHVYWYRQLPEEGLKFMVYLQKENIIDESGMPKERFSAEFPKEGPSILRIQQVVRGDSAAYFCASSQRSGGSNTEAFFGQGTRLTVV.

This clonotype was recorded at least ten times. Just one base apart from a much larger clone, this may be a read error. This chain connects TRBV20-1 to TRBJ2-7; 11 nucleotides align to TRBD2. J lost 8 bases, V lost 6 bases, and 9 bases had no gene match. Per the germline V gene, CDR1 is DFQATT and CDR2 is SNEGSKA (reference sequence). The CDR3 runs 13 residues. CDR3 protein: CSASWTSGRKQYF. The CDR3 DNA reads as TGCAGTGCCTCCTGGACTAGCGGGCGTAAGCAGTACTTC.

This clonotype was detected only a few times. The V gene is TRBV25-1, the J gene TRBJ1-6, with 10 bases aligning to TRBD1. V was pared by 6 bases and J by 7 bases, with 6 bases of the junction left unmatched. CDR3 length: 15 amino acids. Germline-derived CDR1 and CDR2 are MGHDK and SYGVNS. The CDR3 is CASRVTGGWNSPLHF. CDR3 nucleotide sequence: TGTGCCAGCAGAGTGACAGGGGGCTGGAATTCACCCCTCCACTTT.

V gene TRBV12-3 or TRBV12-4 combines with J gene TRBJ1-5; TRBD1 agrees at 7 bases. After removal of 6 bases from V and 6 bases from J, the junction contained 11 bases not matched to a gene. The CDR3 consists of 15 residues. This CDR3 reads CASSVSSGGVQPQHF. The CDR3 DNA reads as TGTGCCAGCAGCGTCTCGTCAGGGGGTGTTCAGCCCCAGCATTTT.

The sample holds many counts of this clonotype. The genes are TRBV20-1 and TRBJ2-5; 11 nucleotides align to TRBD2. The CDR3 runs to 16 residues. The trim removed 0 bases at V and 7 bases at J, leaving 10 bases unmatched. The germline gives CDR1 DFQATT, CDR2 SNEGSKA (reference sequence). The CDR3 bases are TGCAGTGCTAGAGATTCGACTAGCGGGGATCAGGGGACCCAGTACTTC. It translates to CSARDSTSGDQGTQYF.

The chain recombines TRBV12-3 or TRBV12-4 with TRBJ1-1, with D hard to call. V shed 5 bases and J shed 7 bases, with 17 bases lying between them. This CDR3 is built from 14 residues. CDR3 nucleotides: TGTGCCAGCAGTCCCCACTGGGAGGGCGGTGAAGCTTTCTTT. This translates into CASSPHWEGGEAFF.

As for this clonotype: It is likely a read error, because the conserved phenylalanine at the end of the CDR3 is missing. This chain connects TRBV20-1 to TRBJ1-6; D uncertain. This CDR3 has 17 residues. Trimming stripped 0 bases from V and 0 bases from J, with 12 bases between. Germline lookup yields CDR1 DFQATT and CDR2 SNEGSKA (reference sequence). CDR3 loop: CSAREETTSSYNSPLHS. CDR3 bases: TGCAGTGCTAGAGAGGAGACCACGAGCTCCTATAATTCACCCCTCCACTCT.

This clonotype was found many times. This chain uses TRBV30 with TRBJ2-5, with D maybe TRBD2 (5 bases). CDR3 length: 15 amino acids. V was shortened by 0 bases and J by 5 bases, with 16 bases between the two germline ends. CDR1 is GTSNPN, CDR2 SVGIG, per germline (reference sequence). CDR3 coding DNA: TGTGCCTGGAGTGTCGGAGGACCCCGTTCTGAGACCCAGTACTTC. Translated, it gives CAWSVGGPRSETQYF.

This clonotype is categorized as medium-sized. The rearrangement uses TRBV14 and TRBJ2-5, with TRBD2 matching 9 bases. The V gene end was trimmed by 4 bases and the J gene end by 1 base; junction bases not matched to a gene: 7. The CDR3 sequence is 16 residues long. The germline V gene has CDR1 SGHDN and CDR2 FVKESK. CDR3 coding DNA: TGTGCCAGCAGCCGAAGCACTAGCGGGCCCCAAGAGACCCAGTACTTC. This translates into CASSRSTSGPQETQYF.

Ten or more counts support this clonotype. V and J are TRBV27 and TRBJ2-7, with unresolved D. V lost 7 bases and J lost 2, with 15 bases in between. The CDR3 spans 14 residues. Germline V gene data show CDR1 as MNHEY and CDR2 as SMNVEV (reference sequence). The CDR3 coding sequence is TGTGCCAGCAAGGTTAAGGCAGACACCTACGAGCAGTACTTC. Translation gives CASKVKADTYEQYF.

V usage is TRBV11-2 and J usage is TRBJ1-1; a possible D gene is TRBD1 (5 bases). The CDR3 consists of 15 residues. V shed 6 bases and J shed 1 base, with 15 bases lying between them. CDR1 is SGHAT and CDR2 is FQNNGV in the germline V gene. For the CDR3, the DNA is TGTGCCAGCAGTTTTTTAACCGGGGGGAACACTGAAGCTTTCTTT. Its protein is CASSFLTGGNTEAFF.

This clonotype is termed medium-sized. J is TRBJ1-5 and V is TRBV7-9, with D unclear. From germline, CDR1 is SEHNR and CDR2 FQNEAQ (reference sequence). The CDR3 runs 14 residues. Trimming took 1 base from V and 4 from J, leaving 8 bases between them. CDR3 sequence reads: CASSLVGPNQPQHF. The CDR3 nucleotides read TGTGCCAGCAGCTTAGTGGGTCCTAATCAGCCCCAGCATTTT. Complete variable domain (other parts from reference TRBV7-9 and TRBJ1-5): DTGVSQNPRHKITKRGQNVTFRCDPISEHNRLYWYRQTLGQGPEFLTYFQNEAQLEKSRLLSDRFSAERPKGSFSTLEIQRTEQGDSAMYLCASSLVGPNQPQHFGDGTRLSIL.

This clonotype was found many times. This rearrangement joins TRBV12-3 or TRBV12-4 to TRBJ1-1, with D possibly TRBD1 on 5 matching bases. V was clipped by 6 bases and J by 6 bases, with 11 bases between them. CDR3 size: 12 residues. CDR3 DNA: TGTGCCAGCAGCTGGGGCGCGGCTGAAGCTTTCTTT. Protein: CASSWGAAEAFF.

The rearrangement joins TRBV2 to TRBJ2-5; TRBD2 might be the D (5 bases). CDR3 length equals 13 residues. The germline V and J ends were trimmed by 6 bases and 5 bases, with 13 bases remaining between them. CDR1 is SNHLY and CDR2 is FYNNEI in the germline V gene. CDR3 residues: CASRPGLWETQYF. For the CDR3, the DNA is TGTGCCAGCAGGCCGGGATTGTGGGAGACCCAGTACTTC.

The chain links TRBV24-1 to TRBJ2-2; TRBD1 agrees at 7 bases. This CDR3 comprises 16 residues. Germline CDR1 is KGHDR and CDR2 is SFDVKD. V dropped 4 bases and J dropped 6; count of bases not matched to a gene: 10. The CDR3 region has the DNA TGTGCCACCAGTGACCCTGACAGGGTCGGTTCCGGGGAGCTGTTTTTT. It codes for CATSDPDRVGSGELFF.

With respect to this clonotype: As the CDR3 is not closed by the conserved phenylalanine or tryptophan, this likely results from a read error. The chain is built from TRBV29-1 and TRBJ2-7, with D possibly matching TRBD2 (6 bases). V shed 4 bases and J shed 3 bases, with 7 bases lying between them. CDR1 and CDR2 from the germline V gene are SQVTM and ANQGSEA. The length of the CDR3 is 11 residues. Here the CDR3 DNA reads TGCAGCGTTGTCGGGAGCTACGAGCAGTACCTC. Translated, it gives CSVVGSYEQYL.

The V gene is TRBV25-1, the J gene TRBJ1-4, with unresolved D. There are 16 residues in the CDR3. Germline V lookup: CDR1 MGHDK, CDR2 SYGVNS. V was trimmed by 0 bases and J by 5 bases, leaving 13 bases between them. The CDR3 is CASSEYMTVANEKLFF. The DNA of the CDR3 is TGTGCCAGCAGTGAATATATGACGGTTGCAAATGAAAAACTGTTTTTT.

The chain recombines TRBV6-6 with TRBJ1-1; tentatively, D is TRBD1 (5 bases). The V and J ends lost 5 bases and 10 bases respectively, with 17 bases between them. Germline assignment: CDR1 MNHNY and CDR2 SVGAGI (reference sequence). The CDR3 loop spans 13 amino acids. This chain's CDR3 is CASSTRTSRGAFF. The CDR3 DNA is TGTGCCAGCAGTACTCGGACATCAAGGGGAGCTTTCTTT.

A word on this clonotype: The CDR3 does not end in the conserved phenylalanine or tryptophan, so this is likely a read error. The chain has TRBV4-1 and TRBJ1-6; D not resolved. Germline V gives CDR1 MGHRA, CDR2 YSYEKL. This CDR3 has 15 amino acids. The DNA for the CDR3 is TGCGCCAGCGGCCAAGAAAAACACCCACATAAACCCCTCCACCTT. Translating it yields CASGQEKHPHKPLHL.

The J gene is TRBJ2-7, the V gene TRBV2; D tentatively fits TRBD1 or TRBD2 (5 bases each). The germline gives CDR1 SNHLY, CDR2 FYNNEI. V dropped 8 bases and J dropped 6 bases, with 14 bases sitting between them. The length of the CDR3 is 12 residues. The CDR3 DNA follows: TGTGCCAGCGAGCCCAGGGAGCGCGAGCAGTACTTC. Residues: CASEPREREQYF. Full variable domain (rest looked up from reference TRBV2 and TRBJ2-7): EPEVTQTPSHQVTQMGQEVILRCVPISNHLYFYWYRQILGQKVEFLVSFYNNEISEKSEIFDDQFSVERPDGSNFTLKIRSTKLEDSAMYFCASEPREREQYFGPGTRLTVT.

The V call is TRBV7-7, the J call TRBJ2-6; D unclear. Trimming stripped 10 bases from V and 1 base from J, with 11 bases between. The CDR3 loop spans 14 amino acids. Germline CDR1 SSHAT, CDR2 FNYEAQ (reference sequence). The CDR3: CATKPESGANVLTF. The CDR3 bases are TGTGCCACAAAACCGGAATCTGGGGCCAACGTCCTGACTTTC.

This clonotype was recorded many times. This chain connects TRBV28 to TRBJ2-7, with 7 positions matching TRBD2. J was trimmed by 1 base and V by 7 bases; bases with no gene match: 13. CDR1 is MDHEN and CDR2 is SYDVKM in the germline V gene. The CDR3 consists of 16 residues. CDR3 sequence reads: CASNPDYSGRSYEQYF. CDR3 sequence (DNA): TGTGCCAGCAATCCCGATTATAGCGGGCGGTCCTACGAGCAGTACTTC.

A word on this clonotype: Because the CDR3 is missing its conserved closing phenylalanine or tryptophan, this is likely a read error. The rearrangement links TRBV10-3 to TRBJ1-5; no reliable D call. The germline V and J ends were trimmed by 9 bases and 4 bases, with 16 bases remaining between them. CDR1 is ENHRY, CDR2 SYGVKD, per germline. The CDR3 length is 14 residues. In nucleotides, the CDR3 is TGTGCCATAGCCGGCAGTGGAGTTAATCAGCCCCAGCATACT. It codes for CAIAGSGVNQPQHT.